This T cell receptor (beta chain) originates from a study of blood T cell repertoires in COVID-19. In the study overall: Researchers got acute and convalescent COVID-19 samples from the United States, Italy and Spain. PBMCs, B-cell-depleted T cells, or T cells were the source of the cDNA or gDNA that made up the material.

V shed 2 bases, J shed 6 bases, and the junction held 10 bases outside the gene matches. This CDR3 spans 17 amino acids. Per germline, CDR1 SGHNT and CDR2 YENEEA. Per the original data handling: Reference gene primer amplification yielded estimated nucleated cell counts. Clones were sequenced by immunoSEQ multiplex PCR, and TCRdb holds only the in-frame ones, with some missing. The DNA was the basis for D and trimming; V, J and clone size are from that table. The sample includes more than 300,000 clones, under 95% of them seen just once. Sequencing was done on a sample of peripheral blood. This TCR came from a young woman who had recovered from COVID-19. J is TRBJ2-5 and V is TRBV11-3, with 12 bases lining up with TRBD2. The CDR3, as DNA: TGTGCCAGCAGCTTACATCAGACCGGACTAGCGGGACAGACCCAGTACTTC. Protein product: CASSLHQTGLAGQTQYF.